This record looks at one T cell receptor (beta chain) sequence and its context. The CDR3 contains 13 residues. V was clipped by 4 bases and J by 5 bases, with 12 bases between them. The germline CDR1 and CDR2 sequences are SGDLS and YYNGEE. The data are from a study of CD8 T cells in Susac syndrome. RNA, at about 0.45 to 1 ug, was reverse transcribed with random hexamers. Via MiXCR, TCRdb re-called the immunoSEQ multiplex PCR reads, giving one row per CDR3 protein. The table shows 95,000 to 150,000 distinct CDR3 sequences, with approximately 93% occurring only once. The genes are TRBV9 and TRBJ2-5; D unclear. The sequence derives from a human donor with multiple sclerosis. Sequenced: CD8+ T cells from PBMCs. CDR3 in DNA: TGTGCCAGCAGCCTGCCGGGTCGGGAGACCCAGTACTTC. This codes for CASSLPGRETQYF.